This T cell receptor beta chain comes out of a study of T cell repertoires in cytomegalovirus infection. The overall study: Public TCR beta signatures marked donors with CMV infection and the matching HLA.

Study results and caveats: Accumulated public TCR beta family frequency recognized individuals carrying CMV together with the relevant HLA. What dominated the ex vivo response were HLA-C-restricted CMV-specific TCR beta clonotypes.

CDR1 SGHTA and CDR2 FQGTGA come from the germline V gene. The CDR3 runs 14 residues. The V and J ends lost 3 bases and 4 bases respectively, with 12 bases between them. Using its own MiXCR run on the reads, TCRdb lists one record per CDR3 protein. The sample has approximately 180,000 distinct CDR3 sequences; roughly 15% are singletons. This clonotype has only a few counts. Its antigen is as yet unknown. The sample was CD8+ T cells from PBMCs. This chain connects TRBV7-3 to TRBJ1-1; TRBD1 might be the D (5 bases). This sequence originates from a human donor in good health (CMV status not recorded). Some clones in this sample may be carry-over from other donors' samples. The CDR3: CASSLRPGGTEAFF. The CDR3 bases are TGTGCCAGCAGCTTGCGCCCTGGGGGCACTGAAGCTTTCTTT. The variable domain in full, completed from reference TRBV7-3 and TRBJ1-1, reads GAGVSQTPSNKVTEKGKYVELRCDPISGHTALYWYRQSLGQGPEFLIYFQGTGAADDSGLPNDRFFAVRPEGSVSTLKIQRTERGDSAVYLCASSLRPGGTEAFFGQGTRLTVV.